The T cell receptor beta chain described here comes from a study of cytomegalovirus exposure and HLA in healthy donors. Vbeta (60) and Jbeta (13) primers were used in the PCR. Assay: immunoSEQ multiplex PCR; the TCRdb copy retains only in-frame clones and omits some. The data hold about 170,000 clones, with about 82% observed a single time. Each donor was healthy, and each was a bone marrow donor. The CDR3 sequence is 12 residues long. Germline-derived CDR1 and CDR2 are SEHNR and FQNEAQ (reference sequence). In the case of this clone: Germline and junction disagree at one end, which may indicate a read error.

Source material: PBMCs. V is TRBV7-9 and J is TRBJ2-7; TRBD1 agrees at 9 bases. This receptor was obtained from a male donor in good health and CMV-seronegative. Written as DNA, the CDR3 is TGTTCCAGCAGCTTAGAGGGGGACAGGGCCGCTTTC. Translation gives CSSSLEGDRAAF.